The text below deals with one TCR beta chain. What it binds is not known. Both 60 Vbeta primers and 13 Jbeta primers went into the PCR. Sequencing was performed with immunoSEQ multiplex PCR; in TCRdb, only in-frame clones are kept and a portion is missing. Altogether about 130,000 clones are present, 60% to 75% being singletons, with the ten largest covering about 4.4%. These data are taken from a study of cytomegalovirus exposure and HLA in healthy donors. Broader study findings: Within an earlier analysis, most TCR beta V segments proved productive either about 87% or about 30% of the time. Using a false discovery rate of 0.05, a later analysis showed that some 16,000 TCR beta sequences were associated with HLA alleles. A later analysis showed HLA-associated TCR beta chains outstripping equally common others in clonal expansion.

Germline CDR1 and CDR2: MGHRA and YSYEKL. Between the trimmed V and J ends, which lost 4 bases and 0 bases, there was a span of 16 bases. CDR3 length: 18 amino acids. The TCR originated in a woman in her fifties or sixties in good health and CMV-seropositive. The chain links TRBV4-1 to TRBJ1-6, with D tentatively TRBD1 (6 bases). Sample: PBMCs. This chain's CDR3 is CASSPGARGSSYNSPLHF. The CDR3 DNA is TGCGCCAGCAGCCCAGGGGCCCGCGGGAGCTCCTATAATTCACCCCTCCACTTT.